This T cell receptor (beta chain) was sequenced in a study of T cell responses to AZD1222 COVID-19 vaccine. Study as a whole: Combined were second doses at about 4 or about 12 weeks. Study-wide findings and caveats: In the spike-specific TCR repertoire, nearly half reportedly target unmutated variant regions. Seropositive AZD1222 recipients at baseline numbered only five to seven.

In the case of this clone: Its antigen is currently unknown.

Sequenced by immunoSEQ multiplex PCR; TCRdb stores in-frame clones only, minus some. The table records some 96,000 clones, more than 75% of them present only once. Germline V gene lookup returns CDR1 SGHRS and CDR2 YFSETQ. The CDR3 is 14 residues long. Losses at the gene ends were 4 bases for V and 0 bases for J; bases not matched to a gene: 4. Sequencing was performed on peripheral blood, taken on day 0 of AZD1222 vaccination. The chain combines TRBV5-1 with TRBJ2-7; 7 bases match TRBD2. The receptor comes from an adult in good health. The CDR3 DNA is TGCGCCAGCAGCACCGGGGGGAGCTCCTACGAGCAGTACTTC. Translated: CASSTGGSSYEQYF. The full variable domain, its missing parts supplied by reference TRBV5-1 and TRBJ2-7, is KAGVTQTPRYLIKTRGQQVTLSCSPISGHRSVSWYQQTPGQGLQFLFEYFSETQRNKGNFPGRFSGRQFSNSRSEMNVSTLELGDSALYLCASSTGGSSYEQYFGPGTRLTVT.